The clone carrying this T cell receptor beta chain has at least ten counts. The antigen is undetermined. This entry comes from a study of T cells after yellow fever vaccination. General study findings and limits: The secondary response peaked faster, at day 5 versus 15, but was weaker.

This CDR3 is built from 14 residues. Germline V gene data show CDR1 as ENHRY and CDR2 as SYGVKD. The junction had 5 bases not matched to a gene; V was cut back by 4 bases and J by 4 bases. TCRdb itself ran the 5' RACE reads through MiXCR, one entry per CDR3 protein. The sample consists of about 310,000 distinct CDR3 sequences, roughly 4% of them appearing once. The sequencing used PBMCs, collected on the day of the yellow fever booster vaccination. This clonotype was sampled from a man between 18 and 29 years old who received the YFV17D yellow fever vaccine. The chain combines TRBV10-3 with TRBJ2-5; TRBD1 agrees at 8 bases. CDR3 amino acids: CAISGIQGGETQYF. As DNA, the CDR3 is TGTGCCATCAGTGGCATACAGGGGGGAGAGACCCAGTACTTC.